Given below is one TCR beta chain in context. Its antigen is still unknown. Blood sampling took place at baseline, cycle 4 day 1, and cycle 7 day 1. V lost 1 base and J 8 bases, leaving 14 bases between the germline ends. Germline assignment: CDR1 SGHTA and CDR2 FQGNSA. The CDR3 spans 14 residues. This record comes from a study of OX40 agonist ivuxolimab in advanced cancers. Turning to the study itself: Partial responses occurred in three patients (one hepatocellular carcinoma, two cutaneous melanoma).

Study findings and constraints: Within 6 weeks, CD4+ and CD8+ blood T cells expanded clonally at 0.1 to 3.0 mg/kg. Among T cells, CD8+ cells averaged more expanded clones than CD4+ cells.

Only in-frame clones appear in the TCRdb table, and some are missing; sequencing was by immunoSEQ multiplex PCR. The repertoire consists of about 83,000 clones, with approximately 84% occurring once and the leading ten covering around 7.3%. The TCR originated in an adult with an advanced solid tumor such as melanoma, head and neck, liver or kidney cancer. The V call is TRBV7-2, the J call TRBJ1-2; a weak D match, TRBD1 (5 bases). The starting material was CD4+ or CD8+ T cells sorted from blood, obtained in a trial of the OX40 agonist ivuxolimab. CDR3 protein: CASSLVGGSEGYTF. The CDR3 DNA reads as TGTGCCAGCAGCTTAGTCGGGGGTAGTGAGGGCTACACCTTC.